This passage covers 21 T cell receptor beta chains from one sample sequenced in a study of beta chain features in type 1 diabetes. Whole-study findings and limits: Type 1 diabetes patients had moderately but significantly shorter TCRB CDR3s in all four CD4+ subsets.

No antigens are known for them. Expressed TCRB transcripts were sequenced after all isolated RNA was converted to cDNA. The data were produced by immunoSEQ multiplex PCR, yet TCRdb's version contains in-frame clones alone and is incomplete. The sample has roughly 180,000 clones; roughly 8% are singletons. The sample was central memory CD4+ T cells from blood. These receptors all come from a man between 18 and 35 years old with type 1 diabetes.

This clone was counted a few times. J is TRBJ2-3 and V is TRBV2; D not resolved. The CDR3 runs to 11 residues. Germline CDR1 reads SNHLY; CDR2 reads FYNNEI. V was trimmed by 5 bases and J by 6 bases, leaving 6 bases between them. CDR3 nucleotide sequence: TGTGCCAGCAGTCCCCAGGATACGCAGTATTTT. This codes for CASSPQDTQYF.

V is TRBV7-9 and J is TRBJ1-3, with 7 positions matching TRBD1. The CDR3 consists of 16 residues. Germline CDR1 SEHNR, CDR2 FQNEAQ (reference sequence). After removal of 3 bases from V and 0 bases from J, the junction contained 5 bases not matched to a gene. CDR3 bases: TGTGCCAGCAGCTTGACAGGGCCTCGCTCTGGAAACACCATATATTTT. Translating it yields CASSLTGPRSGNTIYF.

The V call is TRBV6-6, the J call TRBJ2-1, with TRBD2 matching over 14 bases. This CDR3 spans 16 amino acids. CDR1 is MNHNY, CDR2 SVGAGI, per germline (reference sequence). V lost 5 bases and J lost 7; bases outside the gene matches: 7. The CDR3 sequence is CASSGGTSGSKNEQFF. The CDR3 DNA follows: TGTGCCAGCAGTGGTGGGACTAGCGGGAGTAAGAATGAGCAGTTCTTC.

Worth noting for this clone: Different DNA sequences within this sample yield the same CDR3. The chain carries TRBV9 and TRBJ2-5; TRBD1 matches 9 bases. The CDR3 sequence is 14 residues long. The germline V gene encodes CDR1 SGDLS and CDR2 YYNGEE. Trimming took 3 bases from V and 4 from J; bases not matched to a gene: 4. CDR3 sequence: CASSANRGRETQYF. For the CDR3, the DNA is TGTGCCAGCAGCGCGAACAGGGGGCGAGAGACCCAGTACTTC.

This clone was detected a few times. This chain joins TRBV11-2 and TRBJ2-1; TRBD2 might be the D (6 bases). CDR3 length: 15 residues. Germline CDR1 and CDR2: SGHAT and FQNNGV. Trimming removed 2 bases from V and 7 bases from J, with 15 bases in between. The CDR3 nucleotides are TGTGCCAGCAGCTTACCGGGAGCGAACTCAAATGAGCAGTTCTTC. Residues: CASSLPGANSNEQFF. Based on the CDR3 plus reference TRBV11-2 and TRBJ2-1, the full variable domain is EAGVAQSPRYKIIEKRQSVAFWCNPISGHATLYWYQQILGQGPKLLIQFQNNGVVDDSQLPKDRFSAERLKGVDSTLKIQPAKLEDSAVYLCASSLPGANSNEQFFGPGTRLTVL.

The chain combines TRBV11-2 with TRBJ1-2; D gene uncertain. Per germline, CDR1 SGHAT and CDR2 FQNNGV. The CDR3 extends over 16 amino acids. The V and J ends lost 6 bases and 7 bases respectively, with 24 bases between them. The CDR3 spells CASSHHRRGSTRGYTF. CDR3 DNA sequence: TGTGCCAGCAGTCATCACCGCCGCGGGTCGACGCGTGGCTACACCTTC.

This chain connects TRBV15 to TRBJ1-5, with 12 bases that match TRBD1. V dropped 3 bases and J dropped 0; count of bases not matched to a gene: 9. Looked up from germline, CDR1 is LNHNV and CDR2 is YYDKDF (reference sequence). CDR3 size: 19 residues. This chain's CDR3 is CATSSNRDRGLHSNQPQHF. For the CDR3, the DNA is TGTGCCACCAGCAGTAACCGGGACAGGGGGCTTCATAGCAATCAGCCCCAGCATTTT.

The J gene is TRBJ2-5, the V gene TRBV4-2; 14 positions match TRBD2. Losses at the gene ends were 4 bases for V and 3 bases for J; bases not matched to a gene: 10. Germline CDR1 and CDR2: LGHNA and YNFKEQ. The CDR3 covers 18 residues. In DNA form, the CDR3 reads TGTGCCAGCAGCCTCAGAAAAAGGGGACTAGCGGGAGAAGAGACCCAGTACTTC. It specifies CASSLRKRGLAGEETQYF.

This clone was recorded a few times. This chain connects TRBV6-5 to TRBJ1-1; tentative D call: TRBD1 (5 bases). CDR1 MNHEY and CDR2 SVGAGI come from the germline V gene. V dropped 5 bases and J dropped 5 bases, with 15 bases sitting between them. The CDR3 sequence is 14 residues long. The CDR3, as DNA: TGTGCCAGCAGTGTCGGAGCAGGGAGGACTGAAGCTTTCTTT. This codes for CASSVGAGRTEAFF.

The chain employs TRBV2 and TRBJ2-1, with 10 bases matching TRBD2. The germline gives CDR1 SNHLY, CDR2 FYNNEI. The CDR3 loop spans 15 amino acids. Trimming cost V 7 bases and J 9 bases; bases outside gene matches: 12. The CDR3 coding sequence is TGTGCCAGCACCTATCTAGCGGGAGAAGCGGTTGAGCAGTTCTTC. Translating it yields CASTYLAGEAVEQFF.

The gene calls are TRBV5-5 and TRBJ1-5, with a possible D match to TRBD1 (5 bases). V lost 3 bases and J 5 bases, leaving 9 bases between the germline ends. CDR3 size: 13 residues. The germline CDR1 and CDR2 sequences are SGHKS and YYEKEE (reference sequence). The CDR3: CASSSGGDQPQHF. Here the CDR3 DNA reads TGTGCCAGCAGCTCCGGGGGAGATCAGCCCCAGCATTTT.

This clone has a handful of counts. Additional DNA sequences in this sample encode the identical CDR3. V is TRBV27 and J is TRBJ2-1; D might be TRBD2 (5 bases). Deletions cut 6 bases from V and 4 bases from J, with 10 bases between. This CDR3 is 13 amino acids long. Germline CDR1 reads MNHEY; CDR2 reads SMNVEV (reference sequence). The CDR3 here is CASSSTGYNEQFF. The CDR3 region has the DNA TGTGCCAGCAGCTCAACGGGGTACAATGAGCAGTTCTTC.

There are a few counts of this clone. The rearrangement joins TRBV5-1 to TRBJ2-3; TRBD1 might be the D (5 bases). The length of the CDR3 is 13 residues. CDR1 is SGHRS, CDR2 YFSETQ, per germline. V lost 6 bases and J 1 base, leaving 9 bases between the germline ends. CDR3 amino acids: CASMVGGTDTQYF. The CDR3 region has the DNA TGCGCCAGCATGGTAGGGGGCACAGATACGCAGTATTTT.

This chain connects TRBV28 to TRBJ2-5, with 10 bases lining up with TRBD2. The V gene end was trimmed by 5 bases and the J gene end by 4 bases; junction bases not matched to a gene: 10. This CDR3 comprises 16 residues. Germline-derived CDR1 and CDR2 are MDHEN and SYDVKM. In nucleotides, the CDR3 is TGTGCCAGCAGTGATCCCAGCGGGGGGGGCAGAGAGACCCAGTACTTC. Protein sequence: CASSDPSGGGRETQYF.

The V call is TRBV28, the J call TRBJ1-2; D gene unclear. This CDR3 contains 10 residues. Trimming removed 10 bases from V and 3 bases from J, with 6 bases in between. Germline lookup yields CDR1 MDHEN and CDR2 SYDVKM. This CDR3 reads CAIGYYGYTF. The CDR3 bases are TGTGCCATCGGGTACTATGGCTACACCTTC.

The gene calls are TRBV5-4 and TRBJ2-5, with 7 positions matching TRBD1. Unmatched junction bases numbered 10, after V lost 4 bases and J lost 4 bases. The CDR3 consists of 15 residues. The V gene's germline CDR1 is SGHNT and CDR2 YYREEE (reference sequence). CDR3 in DNA: TGTGCCAGCAGCCTCGACAGGGTGGGGAGAGAGACCCAGTACTTC. Translating it yields CASSLDRVGRETQYF.

The V and J genes are TRBV25-1 and TRBJ2-5; D may be TRBD2 (5 bases). The ends were cut back, 3 bases at V and 9 bases at J, with 17 bases in the middle. The CDR3 is 14 residues long. Germline values: CDR1 MGHDK, CDR2 SYGVNS. This chain's CDR3 is CASSEENQVGAQYF. DNA for the CDR3: TGTGCCAGCAGTGAGGAAAACCAAGTCGGGGCCCAGTACTTC.

This chain uses TRBV28 with TRBJ2-5; possible D gene TRBD1, 5 bases. The CDR3 contains 14 residues. The V end was cut by 7 bases, the J end by 2 bases, with 14 bases between. Germline V gene sequence: CDR1 MDHEN, CDR2 SYDVKM. The CDR3 nucleotides are TGTGCCAGCACCCGAGGAGACAGACAAGAGACCCAGTACTTC. This codes for CASTRGDRQETQYF.

Only a few counts were recorded for this clone. V is TRBV25-1 and J is TRBJ1-4, with D possibly being TRBD1 (5 bases). The CDR3 spans 15 residues. The germline gives CDR1 MGHDK, CDR2 SYGVNS. Trimming removed 5 bases from V and 4 bases from J, with 14 bases in between. The CDR3 DNA follows: TGTGCCAGCAGTAGGCGGGAGGGACTTAATGAAAAACTGTTTTTT. This codes for CASSRREGLNEKLFF.

This clone has at least ten counts. The chain joins TRBV28 to TRBJ1-5; D gene unclear. This CDR3 region has 16 residues. V shed 4 bases and J shed 4 bases, with 17 bases lying between them. Germline lookup yields CDR1 MDHEN and CDR2 SYDVKM. The DNA of the CDR3 is TGTGCCAGCAGTTCGGGTGGCGGGCAAAAGAATCAGCCCCAGCATTTT. As protein: CASSSGGGQKNQPQHF.

V gene TRBV2 combines with J gene TRBJ1-1; perhaps TRBD1 as D (6 bases). Germline V gene lookup returns CDR1 SNHLY and CDR2 FYNNEI. The CDR3 spans 13 residues. V was clipped by 5 bases and J by 1 base, with 8 bases between them. The CDR3 DNA sequence: TGTGCCAGCAGTAAGGGACAGAACACTGAAGCTTTCTTT. This gives the protein CASSKGQNTEAFF.